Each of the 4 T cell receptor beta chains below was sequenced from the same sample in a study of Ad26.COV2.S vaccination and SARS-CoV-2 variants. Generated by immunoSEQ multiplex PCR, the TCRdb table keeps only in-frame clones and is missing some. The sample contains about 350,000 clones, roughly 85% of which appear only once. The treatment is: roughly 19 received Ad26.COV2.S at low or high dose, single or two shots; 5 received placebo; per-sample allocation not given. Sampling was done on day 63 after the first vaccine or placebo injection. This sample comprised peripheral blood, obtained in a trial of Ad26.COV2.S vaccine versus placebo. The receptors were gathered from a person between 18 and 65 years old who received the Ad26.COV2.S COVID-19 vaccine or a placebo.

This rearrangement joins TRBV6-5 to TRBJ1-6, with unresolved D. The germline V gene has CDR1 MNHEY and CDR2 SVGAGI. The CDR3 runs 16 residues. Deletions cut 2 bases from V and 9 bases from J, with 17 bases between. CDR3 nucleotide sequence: TGTGCCAGCAGTTACGGCTCCCGCCACCACGGTTCACCCCTCCACTTT. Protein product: CASSYGSRHHGSPLHF.

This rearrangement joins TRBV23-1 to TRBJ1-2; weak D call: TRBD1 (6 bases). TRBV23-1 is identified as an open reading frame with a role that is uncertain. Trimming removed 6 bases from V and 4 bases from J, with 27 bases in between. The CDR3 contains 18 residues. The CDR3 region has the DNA TGCGCCAGCAGCCCGCCACGGGGAAGGGGGGGTTCTAGCTATGGCTACACCTTC. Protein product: CASSPPRGRGGSSYGYTF.

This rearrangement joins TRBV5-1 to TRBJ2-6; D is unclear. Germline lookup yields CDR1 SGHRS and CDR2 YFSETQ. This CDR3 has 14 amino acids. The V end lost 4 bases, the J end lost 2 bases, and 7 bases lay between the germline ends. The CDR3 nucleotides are TGCGCCAGCAGCCGCTCTACTGGGGCCAACGTCCTGACTTTC. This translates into CASSRSTGANVLTF.

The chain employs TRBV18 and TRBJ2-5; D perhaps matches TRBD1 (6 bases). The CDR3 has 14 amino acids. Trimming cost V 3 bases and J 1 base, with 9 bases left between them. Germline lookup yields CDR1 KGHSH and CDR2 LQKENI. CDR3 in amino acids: CASSPMTGQETQYF. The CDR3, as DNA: TGTGCCAGCTCACCTATGACAGGCCAAGAGACCCAGTACTTC.